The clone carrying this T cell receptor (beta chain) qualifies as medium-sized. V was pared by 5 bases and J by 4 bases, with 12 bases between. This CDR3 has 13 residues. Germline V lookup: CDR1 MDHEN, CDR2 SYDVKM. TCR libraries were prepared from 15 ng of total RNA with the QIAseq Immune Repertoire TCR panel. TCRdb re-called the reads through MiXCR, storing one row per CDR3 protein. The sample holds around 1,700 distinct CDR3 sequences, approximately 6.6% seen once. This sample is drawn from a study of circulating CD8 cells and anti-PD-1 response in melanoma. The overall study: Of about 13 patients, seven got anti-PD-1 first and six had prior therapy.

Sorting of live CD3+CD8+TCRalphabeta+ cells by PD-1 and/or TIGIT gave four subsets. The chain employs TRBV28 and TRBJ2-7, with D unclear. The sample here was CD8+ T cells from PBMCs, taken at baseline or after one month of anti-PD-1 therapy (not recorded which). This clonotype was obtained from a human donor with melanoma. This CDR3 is CASSTDAVYEQYF. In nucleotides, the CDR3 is TGTGCCAGCAGTACCGACGCGGTATACGAGCAGTACTTC.